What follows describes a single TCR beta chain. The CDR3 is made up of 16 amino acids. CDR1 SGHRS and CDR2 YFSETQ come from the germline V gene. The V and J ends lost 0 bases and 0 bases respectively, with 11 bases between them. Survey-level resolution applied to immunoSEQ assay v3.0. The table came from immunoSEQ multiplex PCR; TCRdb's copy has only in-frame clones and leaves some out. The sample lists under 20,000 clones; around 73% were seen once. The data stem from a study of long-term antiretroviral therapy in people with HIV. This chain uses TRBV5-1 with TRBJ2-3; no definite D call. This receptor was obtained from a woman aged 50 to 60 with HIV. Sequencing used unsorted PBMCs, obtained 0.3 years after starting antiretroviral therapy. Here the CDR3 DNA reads TGCGCCAGCAGCTTGGAGCCAATTCCTAGCACAGATACGCAGTATTTT. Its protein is CASSLEPIPSTDTQYF.